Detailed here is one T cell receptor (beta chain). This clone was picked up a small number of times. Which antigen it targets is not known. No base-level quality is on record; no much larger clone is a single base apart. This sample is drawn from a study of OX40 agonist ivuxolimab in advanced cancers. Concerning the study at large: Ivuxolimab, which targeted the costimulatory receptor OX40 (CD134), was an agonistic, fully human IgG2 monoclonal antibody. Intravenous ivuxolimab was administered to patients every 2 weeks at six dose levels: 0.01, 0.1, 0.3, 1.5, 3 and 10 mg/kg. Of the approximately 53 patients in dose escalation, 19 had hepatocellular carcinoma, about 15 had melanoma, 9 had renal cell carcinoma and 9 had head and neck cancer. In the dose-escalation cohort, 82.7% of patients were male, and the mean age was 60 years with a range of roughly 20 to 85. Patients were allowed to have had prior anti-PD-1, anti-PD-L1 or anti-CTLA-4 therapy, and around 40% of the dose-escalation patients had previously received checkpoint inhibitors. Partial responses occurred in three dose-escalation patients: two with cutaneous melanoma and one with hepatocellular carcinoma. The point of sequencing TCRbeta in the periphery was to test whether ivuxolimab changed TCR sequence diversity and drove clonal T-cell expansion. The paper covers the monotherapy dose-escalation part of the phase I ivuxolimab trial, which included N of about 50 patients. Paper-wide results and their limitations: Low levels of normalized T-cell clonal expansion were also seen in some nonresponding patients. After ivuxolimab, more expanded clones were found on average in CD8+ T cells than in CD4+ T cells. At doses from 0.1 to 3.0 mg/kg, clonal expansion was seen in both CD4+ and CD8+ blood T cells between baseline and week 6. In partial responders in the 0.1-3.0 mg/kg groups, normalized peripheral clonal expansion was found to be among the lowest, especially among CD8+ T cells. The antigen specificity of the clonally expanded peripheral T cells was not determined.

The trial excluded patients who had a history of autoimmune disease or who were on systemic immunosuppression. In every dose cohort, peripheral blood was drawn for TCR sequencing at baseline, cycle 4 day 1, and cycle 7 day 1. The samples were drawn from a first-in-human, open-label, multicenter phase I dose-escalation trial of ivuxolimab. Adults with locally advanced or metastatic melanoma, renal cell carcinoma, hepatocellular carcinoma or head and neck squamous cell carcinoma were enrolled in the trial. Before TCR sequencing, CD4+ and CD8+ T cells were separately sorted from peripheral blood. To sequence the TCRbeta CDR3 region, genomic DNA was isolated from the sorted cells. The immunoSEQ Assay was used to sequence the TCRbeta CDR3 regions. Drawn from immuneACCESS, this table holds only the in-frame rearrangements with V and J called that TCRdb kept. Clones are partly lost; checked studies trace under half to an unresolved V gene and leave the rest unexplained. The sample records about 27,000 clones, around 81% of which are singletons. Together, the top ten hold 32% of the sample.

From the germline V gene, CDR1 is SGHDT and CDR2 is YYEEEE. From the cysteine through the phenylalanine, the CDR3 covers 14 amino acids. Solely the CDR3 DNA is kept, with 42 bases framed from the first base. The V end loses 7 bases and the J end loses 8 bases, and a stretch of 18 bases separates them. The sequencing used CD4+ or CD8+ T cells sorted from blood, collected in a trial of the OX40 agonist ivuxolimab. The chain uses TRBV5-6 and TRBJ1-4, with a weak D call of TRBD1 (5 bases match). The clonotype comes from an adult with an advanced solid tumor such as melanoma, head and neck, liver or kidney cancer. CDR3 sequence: CASGTGVRYEKLFF. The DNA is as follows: TGTGCCAGCGGTACGGGGGTGAGATACGAAAAACTGTTTTTT. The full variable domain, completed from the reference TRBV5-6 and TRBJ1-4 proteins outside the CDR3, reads DAGVTQSPTHLIKTRGQQVTLRCSPKSGHDTVSWYQQALGQGPQFIFQYYEEEERQRGNFPDRFSGHQFPNYSSELNVNALLLGDSALYLCASGTGVRYEKLFFGSGTQLSVL.